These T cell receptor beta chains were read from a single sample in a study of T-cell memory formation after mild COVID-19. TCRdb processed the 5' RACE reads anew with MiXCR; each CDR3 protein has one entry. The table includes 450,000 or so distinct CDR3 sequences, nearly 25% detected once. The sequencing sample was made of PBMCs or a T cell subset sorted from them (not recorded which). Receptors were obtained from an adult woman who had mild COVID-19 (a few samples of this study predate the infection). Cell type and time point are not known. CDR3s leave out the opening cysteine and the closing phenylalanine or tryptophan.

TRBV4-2,ASSQVLSGNRNNEQF
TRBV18,ASSPQGQGIDEQY
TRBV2,ASSETGGGEQY
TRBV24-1,ATSASTEGEQY
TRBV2,ASTLDRPSSTDTQY
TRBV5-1,ASRLDSYEQY
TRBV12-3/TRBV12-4,ASRPPLGRTDTEAF
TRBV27,ASSMGTSMNEQF
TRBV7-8,ASSPLKITEAF
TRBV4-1,ASSQDWGGSYEQY
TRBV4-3,ASSQVLAGGGDQETQY
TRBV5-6,ASSLGQLVTEAF
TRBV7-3,ASSWGEGTEAF
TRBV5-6,ASSFGLDYEQY
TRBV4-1,ASSHIRDGNYEQY
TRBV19,ASTERDRGDTEAF
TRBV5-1,ASSTQVAGGEETQY
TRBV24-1,ATSDFSGEGYT
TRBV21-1,ASSKASHRWNTEAF
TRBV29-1,SVEGSVGVYNEQF
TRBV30,AWSKKDNYGYT
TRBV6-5,ASSPWDSYEQY
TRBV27,ASGAGLAVDNEQF
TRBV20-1,SARPTGPYKEQY
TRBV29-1,SVERVAAF
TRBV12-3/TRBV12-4,ASSVTVWSYTARRRNYGYT
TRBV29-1,SVEVGRGIFYEQY
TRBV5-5,ASSFDINYGYT
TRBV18,ASSQSLGTEAF
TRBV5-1,ASSLNKWDTDTQY
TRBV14,ASSSGQLKANYGYT
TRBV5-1,ASSLEGGAFYEQY
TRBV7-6,ASSLVQGDTQY
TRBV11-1,ASSFTSVGETQY
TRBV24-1,ATSDPRTGSTEAF
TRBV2,ASRGLPGGEQY
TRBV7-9,ATCRGKATDTQY
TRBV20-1,SAIPGSSSYEQY
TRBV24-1,ATSDPRRDYDTQY
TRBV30,AWSVEETQY
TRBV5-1,ASSFGTGVNGYT
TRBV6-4,ASKDSKSTDTQY
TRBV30,AWSVPGQGYEQY
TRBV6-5,ASSRRQGQANTEAF
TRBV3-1,ASSQLKRGGADTQY